These T cell receptor beta chains were read from a single sample in a study of CD8+ T cells in alopecia areata. Here immunoSEQ multiplex PCR was the method, and the copy in TCRdb shows in-frame clones only, minus some. The sample has more than 200,000 clones, under 70% seen once; the top ten hold roughly 1.2%. The starting material was CD4+ T cells sorted from blood, obtained at approximately week 42, from a patient treated with tofacitinib. The source is a human donor with alopecia areata. Each CDR3 is given with its conserved first and last residue. D genes are given only for firm matches. Clone size is given for some rows only: seen once, a few or many times, or a class if the clone is expanded.

j_call d_call clone_size v_call cdr3_aa cdr3_nt
TRBJ2-4 TRBD1 . TRBV7-2 CASSLDTGGFDIQYF TGTGCCAGCAGCTTAGATACAGGGGGTTTTGACATTCAGTACTTC
TRBJ1-2 . . TRBV29-1 CSDTGNYGYTF TGCAGCGATACAGGGAACTATGGCTACACCTTC
TRBJ1-5 . . TRBV10-3 CAISEYSNQPQHF TGTGCCATCAGTGAATATAGCAATCAGCCCCAGCATTTT
TRBJ2-2 . . TRBV4-1 CASSRPVNTGELFF TGCGCCAGCAGCCGTCCCGTGAACACCGGGGAGCTGTTTTTT
TRBJ1-1 . . TRBV29-1 CSVVSMNTEAFF TGCAGCGTTGTTTCCATGAACACTGAAGCTTTCTTT
TRBJ2-2 . . TRBV6-5 CATRDTYTGELFF TGTGCCACCCGGGACACCTACACCGGGGAGCTGTTTTTT
TRBJ2-4 TRBD2 . TRBV2 CASSEALAGGIQYF TGTGCCAGCAGTGAAGCGCTAGCGGGGGGCATTCAGTACTTC
TRBJ1-1 TRBD1 few TRBV5-1 CASSWGDRVNTEAFF TGCGCCAGCAGCTGGGGGGACAGGGTAAACACTGAAGCTTTCTTT
TRBJ1-2 . . TRBV30 CAWSNPVGLGDYGYTF TGTGCCTGGAGCAATCCGGTCGGGCTTGGGGACTATGGCTACACCTTC
TRBJ1-2 . . TRBV2 CASSEAEVGGYTF TGTGCCAGCAGTGAGGCTGAAGTGGGAGGCTACACCTTC
TRBJ1-2 . . TRBV7-8 CASSPRDANYGYTF TGTGCCAGCAGCCCACGGGATGCAAACTATGGCTACACCTTC
TRBJ2-4 . once TRBV2 CASSESGRENIQYF TGTGCCAGCAGTGAATCAGGACGGGAAAACATTCAGTACTTC
TRBJ1-1 . . TRBV4-2 CASSHETMNTEAFF TGTGCCAGCAGCCACGAGACCATGAACACTGAAGCTTTCTTT
TRBJ1-5 . . TRBV5-1 CASSLDGQPQHF TGCGCCAGCAGCTTGGATGGGCAGCCCCAGCATTTT
TRBJ2-6 TRBD1 few TRBV27 CASRHGQGGTGANVLTF TGTGCCAGCAGACACGGACAGGGTGGAACTGGGGCCAACGTCCTGACTTTC
TRBJ2-3 TRBD1 . TRBV5-1 CASSSGQGGPDTQYF TGCGCCAGCAGTTCCGGACAGGGTGGCCCAGATACGCAGTATTTT
TRBJ1-1 . . TRBV29-1 CSARQGNTEAFF TGCAGCGCTCGTCAGGGGAACACTGAAGCTTTCTTT
TRBJ2-5 TRBD2 . TRBV7-2 CASSGSGGAVETQYF TGTGCCAGCAGCGGGAGCGGGGGGGCTGTAGAGACCCAGTACTTC
TRBJ2-7 . . TRBV2 CASTRLPGQSYEQYF TGTGCCAGCACGCGCCTTCCTGGACAGTCCTACGAGCAGTACTTC
TRBJ2-3 TRBD2 . TRBV5-1 CASSIQTSGGGDTQYF TGCGCCAGCAGCATACAGACTAGCGGAGGAGGAGATACGCAGTATTTT
TRBJ1-5 . few TRBV2 CASGRQPNQPQHF TGTGCCAGCGGGAGACAGCCCAATCAGCCCCAGCATTTT
TRBJ2-1 TRBD1 . TRBV4-3 CASSGTGGRSEQFF TGCGCCAGCAGCGGGACAGGGGGTAGGAGTGAGCAGTTCTTC
TRBJ2-2 . . TRBV7-2 CASSPSPSRTGELFF TGTGCCAGCAGCCCCAGCCCCAGTCGCACCGGGGAGCTGTTTTTT
TRBJ1-2 . . TRBV7-2 CASSPRTVSNYGYTF TGTGCCAGCAGCCCAAGGACAGTCTCCAACTATGGCTACACCTTC
TRBJ1-2 TRBD1 many TRBV29-1 CSVTTGRHGYTF TGCAGCGTCACGACAGGGAGGCACGGCTACACCTTC
TRBJ2-6 . . TRBV9 CASSVQGGANVLTF TGTGCCAGCAGCGTCCAGGGTGGGGCCAACGTCCTGACTTTC
TRBJ2-2 . . TRBV29-1 CSVSNVGELFF TGCAGCGTTTCTAACGTCGGGGAGCTGTTTTTT
TRBJ1-3 TRBD1 . TRBV9 CASSRSGTASGNTIYF TGTGCCAGCAGTAGATCTGGGACAGCCTCAGGAAACACCATATATTTT
TRBJ1-4 . . TRBV30 CAWKREGDEKLFF TGTGCCTGGAAGCGGGAGGGGGATGAAAAACTGTTTTTT
TRBJ1-2 . . TRBV5-4 CASSFFPKTSRVNYGYTF TGTGCCAGCAGCTTCTTCCCGAAAACATCCAGGGTAAACTATGGCTACACCTTC